These 13 T cell receptor beta chains came from one sample sequenced in a study of T cell changes during pregnancy in multiple sclerosis. Clones were read by immunoSEQ multiplex PCR, and TCRdb kept only the in-frame ones, dropping some. The profile shows 65,000 to 90,000 clones, approximately 92% of them singletons. Material: peripheral blood, obtained in the third trimester of pregnancy. The receptors were sampled from a female donor in good health, enrolled as a control in a pregnancy study.

The count of this clone is one. The chain recombines TRBV5-1 with TRBJ1-6, with a weak D call TRBD1 (6 bases). There are 15 residues in the CDR3. Germline assignment: CDR1 SGHRS and CDR2 YFSETQ. V shed 0 bases and J shed 10 bases, with 14 bases lying between them. The CDR3 DNA reads as TGCGCCAGCAGCTTGGTTCAGGGGACGGGATCACCCCTCCACTTT. Translation: CASSLVQGTGSPLHF. The full variable domain, completed using reference TRBV5-1 and TRBJ1-6, is KAGVTQTPRYLIKTRGQQVTLSCSPISGHRSVSWYQQTPGQGLQFLFEYFSETQRNKGNFPGRFSGRQFSNSRSEMNVSTLELGDSALYLCASSLVQGTGSPLHFGNGTRLTVT.

This chain links TRBV28 with TRBJ1-2; weak D call: TRBD1 (6 bases). Germline-derived CDR1 and CDR2 are MDHEN and SYDVKM. CDR3 size: 13 residues. With 2 bases removed from V and 4 bases from J, the gap between germline ends came to 8 bases. CDR3 protein: CASSLGQFYGYTF. The CDR3 nucleotides are TGTGCCAGCAGTTTAGGACAGTTCTATGGCTACACCTTC.

This sequence joins TRBV5-4 and TRBJ2-6, with TRBD2 identical over 8 bases. Trimming took 9 bases from V and 4 from J; bases not matched to a gene: 18. Germline CDR1 reads SGHNT; CDR2 reads YYREEE (reference sequence). CDR3 size: 18 residues. This chain's CDR3 is CATNAGGGFSRGANVLTF. CDR3 DNA: TGTGCCACTAACGCCGGGGGGGGGTTTTCGCGAGGGGCCAACGTCCTGACTTTC.

The table lists this clone with a count of one. The CDR3 bases are TGTGCCAGCAGCCAGGGACATCTTAACACTGAAGCTTTCTTT. The encoded protein is CASSQGHLNTEAFF. The V gene is TRBV6-1, the J gene TRBJ1-1; possibly TRBD1 for D (6 bases). Per germline, CDR1 MNHNS and CDR2 SASEGT. The V end lost 6 bases, the J end lost 2 bases, and 13 bases lay between the germline ends. CDR3 length equals 14 residues.

This clone has only one observation. CDR3 region: CASSGDTVTEAFF. CDR3 sequence (DNA): TGTGCCAGCAGCGGGGACACCGTCACTGAAGCTTTCTTT. The V call is TRBV25-1, the J call TRBJ1-1, with D perhaps TRBD1 (6 bases). From germline, CDR1 is MGHDK and CDR2 SYGVNS. The CDR3 sequence is 13 residues long. V was trimmed by 6 bases and J by 4 bases, leaving 12 bases between them.

This rearrangement joins TRBV7-9 to TRBJ1-2, with a tentative D call TRBD1 (5 bases). The germline V gene has CDR1 SEHNR and CDR2 FQNEAQ (reference sequence). The CDR3 spans 16 residues. Deletions cut 1 base from V and 2 bases from J, with 14 bases between. The CDR3 here is CASSLVRGSGNYGYTF. The CDR3 DNA is TGTGCCAGCAGCTTAGTGCGTGGGTCAGGGAACTATGGCTACACCTTC.

This chain joins TRBV11-2 and TRBJ2-5; TRBD2 matches at 14 bases. Germline V gene sequence: CDR1 SGHAT, CDR2 FQNNGV. V lost 1 base to trimming and J lost 2 bases; unmatched junction nucleotides: 6. CDR3 length: 18 residues. CDR3 region: CASSLAPGTSGSQETQYF. The DNA of the CDR3 is TGTGCCAGCAGCTTAGCTCCCGGGACTAGCGGGAGTCAAGAGACCCAGTACTTC. Supplemented by reference TRBV11-2 and TRBJ2-5, the full variable domain reads EAGVAQSPRYKIIEKRQSVAFWCNPISGHATLYWYQQILGQGPKLLIQFQNNGVVDDSQLPKDRFSAERLKGVDSTLKIQPAKLEDSAVYLCASSLAPGTSGSQETQYFGPGTRLLVL.

This CDR3 is CASRPGTSGGDEQYF. CDR3 in DNA: TGTGCCAGCCGCCCCGGGACTAGCGGTGGAGACGAGCAGTACTTC. The rearrangement links TRBV6-1 to TRBJ2-7; TRBD2 aligns across 11 bases. Per the germline V gene, CDR1 is MNHNS and CDR2 is SASEGT. The junction had 11 bases not matched to a gene; V was cut back by 8 bases and J by 5 bases. The CDR3 length is 15 residues.

The chain has TRBV11-2 and TRBJ2-7, with TRBD1 matching 11 bases. The CDR3 has 14 amino acids. Germline assignment: CDR1 SGHAT and CDR2 FQNNGV. The V gene end was trimmed by 5 bases and the J gene end by 3 bases; junction bases not matched to a gene: 3. CDR3 residues: CASSPGTGGYEQYF. CDR3 sequence (DNA): TGTGCCAGCAGCCCGGGGACAGGGGGCTACGAGCAGTACTTC.

This sequence joins TRBV19 and TRBJ1-5; 7 bases align to TRBD1. The CDR3 loop spans 15 amino acids. Germline V gene sequence: CDR1 LNHDA, CDR2 SQIVND (reference sequence). Trimming removed 5 bases from V and 5 bases from J; junction bases left unmatched: 9. The CDR3 DNA reads as TGTGCCAGTAGTTTGAGACAGGGTGGCTATCAGCCCCAGCATTTT. It encodes CASSLRQGGYQPQHF. The full variable domain, with the rest looked up from reference TRBV19 and TRBJ1-5, is DGGITQSPKYLFRKEGQNVTLSCEQNLNHDAMYWYRQDPGQGLRLIYYSQIVNDFQKGDIAEGYSVSREKKESFPLTVTSAQKNPTAFYLCASSLRQGGYQPQHFGDGTRLSIL.

This chain's CDR3 is CASSTGTSIPDTQYF. The CDR3 region has the DNA TGTGCCAGTAGTACCGGGACTAGCATCCCAGATACGCAGTATTTT. The chain carries TRBV19 and TRBJ2-3, with TRBD2 matching over 9 bases. Losses at the gene ends were 4 bases for V and 4 bases for J; bases not matched to a gene: 6. The CDR3 length is 15 residues. Germline V gene sequence: CDR1 LNHDA, CDR2 SQIVND (reference sequence).

This clone is a singleton in its sample. The rearrangement uses TRBV4-3 and TRBJ2-7; TRBD2 agrees at 13 bases. Germline CDR1 reads LGHNA; CDR2 reads YSLEER. This CDR3 is built from 15 residues. V gave up 4 bases and J gave up 5 bases; unmatched junction bases: 5. Here the CDR3 DNA reads TGCGCCAGCAGCCCTCGGACTAGCGGGAGCCACGAGCAGTACTTC. Translation gives CASSPRTSGSHEQYF.

J is TRBJ2-3 and V is TRBV5-1; D ambiguous. CDR1 and CDR2 (germline): SGHRS, YFSETQ. The V gene lost 3 bases and the J gene lost 2 bases, with 16 bases spanning the gap. CDR3 length equals 16 residues. The CDR3 reads CASSSSLEKVTDTQYF. CDR3 in DNA: TGCGCCAGCAGCTCTTCCCTAGAAAAAGTCACAGATACGCAGTATTTT.